This T cell receptor beta chain was documented in a study of shared clonotypes between healthy human individuals. Broader study findings: There were few donors, and this limited the genetic and exposure-history diversity represented. Naive subsets usually exceeded memory subsets in estimated richness.

There were only Caucasian adults among the donors, and all lived in Nashville, Tennessee. CD45RA-negative memory and CD45RA+ naive subsets were split from the CD4+ cells. Germline V gene sequence: CDR1 SEHNR, CDR2 FQNEAQ (reference sequence). V gave up 5 bases and J gave up 2 bases, with 19 bases separating them. This CDR3 has 16 amino acids. Of note for this clone: Its cognate antigen is unknown.

This table comes from immunoSEQ multiplex PCR, and its TCRdb copy is limited to in-frame clones, with some not included. The sample carries 650,000 to 750,000 clones, around 72% recorded once. Sequenced material: memory CD4+ T cells sorted from blood. Subset given: CD45RA-negative fraction. The rearrangement joins TRBV7-9 to TRBJ2-7; possibly TRBD1 for D (5 bases). The clonotype comes from a woman younger than 45 in good health. This CDR3 is CASSLTPHRNPYEQYF. The CDR3 DNA sequence: TGTGCCAGCAGCCTTACGCCCCACAGGAACCCCTACGAGCAGTACTTC.